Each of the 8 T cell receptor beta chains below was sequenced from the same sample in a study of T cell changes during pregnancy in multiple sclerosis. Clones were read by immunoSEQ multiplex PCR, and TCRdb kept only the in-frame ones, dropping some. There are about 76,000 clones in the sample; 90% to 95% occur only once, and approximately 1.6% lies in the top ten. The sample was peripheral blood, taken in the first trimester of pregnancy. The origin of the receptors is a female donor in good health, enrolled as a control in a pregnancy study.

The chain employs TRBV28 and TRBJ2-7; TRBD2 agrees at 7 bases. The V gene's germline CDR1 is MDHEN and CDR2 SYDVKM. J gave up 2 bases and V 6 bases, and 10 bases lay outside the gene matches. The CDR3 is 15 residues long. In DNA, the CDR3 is TGTGCCAGCAGACCATCCGGGGGGTCCCCCTACGAGCAGTACTTC. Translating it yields CASRPSGGSPYEQYF.

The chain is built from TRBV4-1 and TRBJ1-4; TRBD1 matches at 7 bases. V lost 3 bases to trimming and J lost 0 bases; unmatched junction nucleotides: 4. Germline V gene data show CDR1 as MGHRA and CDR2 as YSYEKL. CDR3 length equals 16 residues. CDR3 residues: CASSHRQGATNEKLFF. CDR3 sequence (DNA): TGCGCCAGCAGCCACCGACAGGGTGCAACTAATGAAAAACTGTTTTTT.

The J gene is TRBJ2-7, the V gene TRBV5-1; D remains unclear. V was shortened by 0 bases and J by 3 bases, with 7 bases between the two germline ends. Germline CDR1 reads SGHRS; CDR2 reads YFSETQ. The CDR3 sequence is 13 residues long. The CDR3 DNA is TGCGCCAGCAGCTTGGCGCCAGACTACGAGCAGTACTTC. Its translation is CASSLAPDYEQYF. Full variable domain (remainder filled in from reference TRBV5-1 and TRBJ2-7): KAGVTQTPRYLIKTRGQQVTLSCSPISGHRSVSWYQQTPGQGLQFLFEYFSETQRNKGNFPGRFSGRQFSNSRSEMNVSTLELGDSALYLCASSLAPDYEQYFGPGTRLTVT.

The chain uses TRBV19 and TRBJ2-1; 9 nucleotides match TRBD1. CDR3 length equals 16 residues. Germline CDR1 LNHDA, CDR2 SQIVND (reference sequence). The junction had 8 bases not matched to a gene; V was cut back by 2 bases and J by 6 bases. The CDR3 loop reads CASSIIGQGNANEQFF. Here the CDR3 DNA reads TGTGCCAGTAGTATAATAGGACAGGGGAATGCCAATGAGCAGTTCTTC.

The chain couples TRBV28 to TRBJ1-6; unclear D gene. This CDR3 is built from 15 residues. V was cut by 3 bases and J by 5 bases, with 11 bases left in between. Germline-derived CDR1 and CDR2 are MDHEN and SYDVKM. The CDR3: CASSFQSSHNSPLHF. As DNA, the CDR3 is TGTGCCAGCAGTTTCCAGTCTTCACATAATTCACCCCTCCACTTT. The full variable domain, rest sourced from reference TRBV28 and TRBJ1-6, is DVKVTQSSRYLVKRTGEKVFLECVQDMDHENMFWYRQDPGLGLRLIYFSYDVKMKEKGDIPEGYSVSREKKERFSLILESASTNQTSMYLCASSFQSSHNSPLHFGNGTRLTVT.

CDR3 sequence reads: CASSESVRGNDHNEQFF. In DNA form, the CDR3 reads TGTGCCAGCAGTGAATCAGTCCGGGGAAATGATCACAATGAGCAGTTCTTC. V is TRBV25-1 and J is TRBJ2-1; D is perhaps TRBD2 (5 bases). CDR3 length equals 17 residues. Per germline, CDR1 MGHDK and CDR2 SYGVNS. V lost 1 base to trimming and J lost 5 bases, with 18 bases between them. Combining the CDR3 with reference TRBV25-1 and TRBJ2-1 gives the whole variable domain EADIYQTPRYLVIGTGKKITLECSQTMGHDKMYWYQQDPGMELHLIHYSYGVNSTEKGDLSSESTVSRIRTEHFPLTLESARPSHTSQYLCASSESVRGNDHNEQFFGPGTRLTVL.

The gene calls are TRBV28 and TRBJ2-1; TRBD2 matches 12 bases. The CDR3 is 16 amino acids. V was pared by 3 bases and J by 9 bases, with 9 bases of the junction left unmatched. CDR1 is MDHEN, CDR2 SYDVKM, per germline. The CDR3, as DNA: TGTGCCAGCAGTTTTCTGCCTAGCGGGAGGGGGGGTGAGCAGTTCTTC. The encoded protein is CASSFLPSGRGGEQFF. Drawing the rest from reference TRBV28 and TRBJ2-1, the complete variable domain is DVKVTQSSRYLVKRTGEKVFLECVQDMDHENMFWYRQDPGLGLRLIYFSYDVKMKEKGDIPEGYSVSREKKERFSLILESASTNQTSMYLCASSFLPSGRGGEQFFGPGTRLTVL.

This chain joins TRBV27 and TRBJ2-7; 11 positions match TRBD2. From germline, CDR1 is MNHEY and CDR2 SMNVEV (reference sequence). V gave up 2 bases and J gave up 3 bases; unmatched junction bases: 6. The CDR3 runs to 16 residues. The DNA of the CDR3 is TGTGCCAGCAGTTTAGGGGTAGCGGGAGGGGACTACGAGCAGTACTTC. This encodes CASSLGVAGGDYEQYF.